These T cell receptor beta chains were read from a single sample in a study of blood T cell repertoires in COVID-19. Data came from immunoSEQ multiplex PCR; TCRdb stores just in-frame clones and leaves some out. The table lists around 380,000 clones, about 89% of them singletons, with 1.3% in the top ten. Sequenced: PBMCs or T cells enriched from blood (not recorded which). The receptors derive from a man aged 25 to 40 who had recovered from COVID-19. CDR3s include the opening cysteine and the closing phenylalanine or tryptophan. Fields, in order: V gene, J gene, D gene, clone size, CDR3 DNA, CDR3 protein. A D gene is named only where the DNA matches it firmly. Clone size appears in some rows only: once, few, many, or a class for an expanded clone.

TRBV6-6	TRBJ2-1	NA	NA	TGTGCCAGCAGTTACGTGCAGGGGATGAACAATGAGCAGTTCTTC	CASSYVQGMNNEQFF
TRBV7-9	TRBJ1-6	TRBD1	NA	TGTGCCAGCACCAAAGGACAGGGGGAGGTGAATTCACCCCTCCACTTT	CASTKGQGEVNSPLHF
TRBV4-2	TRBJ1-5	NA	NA	TGTGCCAGCAGCCAAGATCAGTACGAGGGTCAGCCCCAGCATTTT	CASSQDQYEGQPQHF
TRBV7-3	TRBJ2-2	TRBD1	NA	TGTGCCAGCAGCCCCCAAGGTTGGGGACAGGGGAACACCGGGGAGCTGTTTTTT	CASSPQGWGQGNTGELFF
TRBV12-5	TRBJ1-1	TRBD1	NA	TGTGCTAGTGGTTTGGTACGACAGGGCATCACTGAAGCTTTCTTT	CASGLVRQGITEAFF
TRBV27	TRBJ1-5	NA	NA	TGTGCCAGCAGTTTATCCCGCGGGAATCAGCCCCAGCATTTT	CASSLSRGNQPQHF
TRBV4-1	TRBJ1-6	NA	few	TGCGCCAGCAGCCAAGTCACCTATAATTCACCCCTCCACTTT	CASSQVTYNSPLHF
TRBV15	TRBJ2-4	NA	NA	TGTGCCACCAGAACTATAGGCAAAAACATTCAGTACTTC	CATRTIGKNIQYF
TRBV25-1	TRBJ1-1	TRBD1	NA	TGTGCCAGCAGCGGGACAGGGATTGAAGCTTTCTTT	CASSGTGIEAFF
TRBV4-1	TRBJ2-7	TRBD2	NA	TGCGCCAGCAGCCAAGATCTATCGGGGGGGCCGCGCGAGCAGTACTTC	CASSQDLSGGPREQYF
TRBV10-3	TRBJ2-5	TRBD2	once	TGTGCCATCCACAGACTAGCGGTGTACCAAGAGACCCAGTACTTC	CAIHRLAVYQETQYF
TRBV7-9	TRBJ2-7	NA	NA	TGTGCCAGCAGCTTAGCGTTTGGGGGCACCTACGAGCAGTACTTC	CASSLAFGGTYEQYF
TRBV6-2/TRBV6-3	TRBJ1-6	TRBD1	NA	TGTGCCAGCAGTTACGGACAGGGTACGAGTTCACCCCTCCACTTT	CASSYGQGTSSPLHF
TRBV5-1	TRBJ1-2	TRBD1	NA	TGCGCCAGCAGCCTTGCGGGACAGGGAGATGGCTACACCTTC	CASSLAGQGDGYTF
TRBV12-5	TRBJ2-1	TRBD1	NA	TGTGCTAGTGGTGTGGGACAGGGGGCGGATGAGCAGTTCTTC	CASGVGQGADEQFF
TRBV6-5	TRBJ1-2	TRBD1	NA	TGTGCCAGCAGCAAAGACAGGGTTGGCTACACCTTC	CASSKDRVGYTF
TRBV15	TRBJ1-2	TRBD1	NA	TGTGCCACCAGCAGAGGAACAGGGGGAACGAGTGGCTACACCTTC	CATSRGTGGTSGYTF
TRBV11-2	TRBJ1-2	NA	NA	TGTGCCAGCAGCTTAGATGGCGGTAGGACTCCCGAGGCCTACACCTTC	CASSLDGGRTPEAYTF
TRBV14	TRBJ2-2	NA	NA	TGTGCCAGCAGCCCCCCCGGGGGGAACACCGGGGAGCTGTTTTTT	CASSPPGGNTGELFF
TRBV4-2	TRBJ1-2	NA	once	TGTGCCAGCAGCCAAGATTTGGGAGCTAACTATGGCTACACCTTC	CASSQDLGANYGYTF
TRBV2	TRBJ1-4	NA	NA	TGTGCCAGCCGCGCTTATGAAAAACTGTTTTTT	CASRAYEKLFF
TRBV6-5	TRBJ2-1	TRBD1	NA	TGTGCCAGCAGTAGAGCAGGGGGTGAGCAGTTCTTC	CASSRAGGEQFF
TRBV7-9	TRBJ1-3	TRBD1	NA	TGTGCCAGCAGGTTGACAGGGGGAAACACCATATATTTT	CASRLTGGNTIYF
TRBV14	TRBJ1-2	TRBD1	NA	TGTGCCAGCAGCCCCGGGACAGGGTGGTATGGCTACACCTTC	CASSPGTGWYGYTF
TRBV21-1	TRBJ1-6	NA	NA	TGTGCCAGCAGCAGACCTTGGACTCCCGGGGGGGATTCACCCCTCCACTTT	CASSRPWTPGGDSPLHF
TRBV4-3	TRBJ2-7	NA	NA	TGCGCCAGCAGCCAGTCCCCAGGCCTCTCCTACGAGCAGTACTTC	CASSQSPGLSYEQYF
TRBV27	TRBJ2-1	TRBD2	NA	TGTGCCAGCAGTTACGGGACTAGCGGGGACAATGAGCAGTTCTTC	CASSYGTSGDNEQFF
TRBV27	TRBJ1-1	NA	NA	TGTGCCAGCAGCAGTCAGGGCACTGAAGCTTTCTTT	CASSSQGTEAFF
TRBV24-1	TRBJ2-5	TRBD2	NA	TGTGCCACCAGTGATCCAAGGGCCAGCGGGGGTGGAGAGACCCAGTACTTC	CATSDPRASGGGETQYF
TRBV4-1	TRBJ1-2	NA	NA	TGCGCCAGCAGCCAAACAGGGTCCTATGGCTACACCTTC	CASSQTGSYGYTF
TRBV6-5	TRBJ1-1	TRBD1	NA	TGTGCCAGCAGTTCCGGGACAGCTGAAGCTTTCTTT	CASSSGTAEAFF
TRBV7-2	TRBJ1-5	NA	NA	TGTGCCAGCAGCTTGGGGGGGAATAGCAATCAGCCCCAGCATTTT	CASSLGGNSNQPQHF